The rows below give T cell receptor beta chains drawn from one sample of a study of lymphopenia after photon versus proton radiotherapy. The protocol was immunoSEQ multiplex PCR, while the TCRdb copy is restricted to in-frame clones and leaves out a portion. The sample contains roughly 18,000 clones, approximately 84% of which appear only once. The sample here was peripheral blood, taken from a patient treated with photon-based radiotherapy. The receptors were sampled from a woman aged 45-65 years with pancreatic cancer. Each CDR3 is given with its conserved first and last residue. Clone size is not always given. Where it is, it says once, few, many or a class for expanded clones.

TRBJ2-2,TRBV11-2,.,CASSLVGRIQTHRELFF
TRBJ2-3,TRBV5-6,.,CASSPRWGLTHTDTQYF
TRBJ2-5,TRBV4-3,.,CASSQVTSGSGKETQYF
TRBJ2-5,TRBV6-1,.,CASKLVWQETQYF
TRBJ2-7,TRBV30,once,CAWSSTSGYYEQYF
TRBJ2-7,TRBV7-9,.,CASSFSGLTYEQYF
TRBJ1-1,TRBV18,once,CASSPPGQGAIFEAFF
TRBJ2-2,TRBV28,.,CASSLASRLYTGELFF
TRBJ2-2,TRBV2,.,CASNRDRTNTGELFF
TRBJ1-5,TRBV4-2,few,CASSQGDSFNQPQHF
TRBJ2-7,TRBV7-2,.,CASSLGLRDYEQYF
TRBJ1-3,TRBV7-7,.,CASSPGLPTAGNTIYF
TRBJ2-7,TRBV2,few,CASRDSLSSYEQYF
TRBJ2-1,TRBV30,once,CAWSRRGWRGNEQFF
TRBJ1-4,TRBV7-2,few,CASKENEKLFF
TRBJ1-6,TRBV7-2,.,CASSFGRKDSPLHF
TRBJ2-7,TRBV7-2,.,CASSSGGPGHYEQYF
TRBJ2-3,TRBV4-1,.,CASSHDTDTQYF
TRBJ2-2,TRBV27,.,CASSFQRIEGTGELFF
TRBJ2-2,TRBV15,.,CATSLWGGNTGELFF
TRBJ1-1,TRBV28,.,CASSPPVETNTEAFF
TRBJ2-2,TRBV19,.,CASSMQLANTGELFF
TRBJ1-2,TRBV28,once,CATKVTGNYGYTF
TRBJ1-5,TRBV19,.,CASSIARNQPQHF
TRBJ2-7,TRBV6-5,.,CASSIRREGRNEQYF
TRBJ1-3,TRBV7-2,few,CASSRDGNSGNTIYF
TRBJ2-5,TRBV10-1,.,CASSGGESQETQYF
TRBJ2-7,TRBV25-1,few,CASRGGVYEQYF
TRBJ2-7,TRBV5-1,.,CASSSARTSGSYEQYF
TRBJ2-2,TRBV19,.,CASSAGQGATGELFF
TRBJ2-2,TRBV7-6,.,CASSPGLAGTGELFF
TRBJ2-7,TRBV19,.,CASSMMGTGVLEQYF
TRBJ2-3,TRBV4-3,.,CASSQAPSGSDTDTQYF
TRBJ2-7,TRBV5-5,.,CASSLRSGGVRNEQYF
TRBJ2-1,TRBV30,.,CAWIPGSGISYNEQFF
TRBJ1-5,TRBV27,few,CASSPGQGGNQPQHF
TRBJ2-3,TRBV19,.,CASSSQTSGSSVDTQYF
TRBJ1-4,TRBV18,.,CASSPPGEEKLFF
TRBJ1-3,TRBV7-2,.,CASSRDGNSGNTIYF